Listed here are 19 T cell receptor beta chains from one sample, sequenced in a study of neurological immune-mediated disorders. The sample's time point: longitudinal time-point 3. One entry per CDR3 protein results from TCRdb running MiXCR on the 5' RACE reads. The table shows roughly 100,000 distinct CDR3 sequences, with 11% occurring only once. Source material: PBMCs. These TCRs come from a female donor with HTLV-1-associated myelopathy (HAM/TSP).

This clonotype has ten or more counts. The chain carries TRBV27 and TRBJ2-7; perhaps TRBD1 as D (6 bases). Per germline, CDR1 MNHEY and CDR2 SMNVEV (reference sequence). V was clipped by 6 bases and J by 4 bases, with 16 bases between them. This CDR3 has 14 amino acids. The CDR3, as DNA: TGTGCCAGCAGGAGGGAAGGGGGTATATACGAGCAGTACTTC. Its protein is CASRREGGIYEQYF.

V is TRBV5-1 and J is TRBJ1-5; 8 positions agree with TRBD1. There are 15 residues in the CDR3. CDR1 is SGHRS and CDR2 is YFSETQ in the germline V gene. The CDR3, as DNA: TGCGCAATCAGCTTGACAGGGGAAATAAATCAGCCCCAGCATTTT. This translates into CAISLTGEINQPQHF.

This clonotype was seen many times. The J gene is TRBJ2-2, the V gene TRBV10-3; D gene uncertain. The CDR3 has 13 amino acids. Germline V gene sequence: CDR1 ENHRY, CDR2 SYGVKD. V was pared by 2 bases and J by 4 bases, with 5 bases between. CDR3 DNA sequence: TGTGCCATCAGTGAGAGAGCCACCGGGGAGCTGTTTTTT. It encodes CAISERATGELFF.

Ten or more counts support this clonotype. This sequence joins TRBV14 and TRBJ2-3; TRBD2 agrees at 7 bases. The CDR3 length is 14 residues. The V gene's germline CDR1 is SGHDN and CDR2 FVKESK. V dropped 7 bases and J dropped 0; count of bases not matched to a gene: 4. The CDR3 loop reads CASKTSLSTDTQYF. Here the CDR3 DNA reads TGTGCCAGCAAGACTAGCCTGAGCACAGATACGCAGTATTTT. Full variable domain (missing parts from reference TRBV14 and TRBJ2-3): EAGVTQFPSHSVIEKGQTVTLRCDPISGHDNLYWYRRVMGKEIKFLLHFVKESKQDESGMPNNRFLAERTGGTYSTLKVQPAELEDSGVYFCASKTSLSTDTQYFGPGTRLTVL.

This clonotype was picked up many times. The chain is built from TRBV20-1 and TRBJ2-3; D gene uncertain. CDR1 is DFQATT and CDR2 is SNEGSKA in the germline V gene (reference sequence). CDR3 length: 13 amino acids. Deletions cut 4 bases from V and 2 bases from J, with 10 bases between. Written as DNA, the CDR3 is TGCAGTGCTACGACTGGTTACACAGATACGCAGTATTTT. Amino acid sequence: CSATTGYTDTQYF.

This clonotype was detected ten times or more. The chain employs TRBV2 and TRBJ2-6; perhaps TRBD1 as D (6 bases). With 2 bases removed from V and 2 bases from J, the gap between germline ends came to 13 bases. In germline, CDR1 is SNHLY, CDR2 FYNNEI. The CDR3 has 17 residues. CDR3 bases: TGTGCCAGCAGTGAAAGGGGGTTCAGCGCTGGGGCCAACGTCCTGACTTTC. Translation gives CASSERGFSAGANVLTF.

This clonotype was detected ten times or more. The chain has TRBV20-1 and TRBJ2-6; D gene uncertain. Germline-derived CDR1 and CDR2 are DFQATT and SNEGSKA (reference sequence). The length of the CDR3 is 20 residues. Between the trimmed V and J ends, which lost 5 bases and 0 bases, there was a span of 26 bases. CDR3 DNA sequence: TGCAGTGCTGCCTCCAGAGCCTATTCCTATCAGAGCTCTGGGGCCAACGTCCTGACTTTC. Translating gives CSAASRAYSYQSSGANVLTF.

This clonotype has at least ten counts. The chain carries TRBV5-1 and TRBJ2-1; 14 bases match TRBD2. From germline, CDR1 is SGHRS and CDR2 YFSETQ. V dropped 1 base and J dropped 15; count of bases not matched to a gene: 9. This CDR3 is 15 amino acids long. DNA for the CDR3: TGCGCCAGCAGCTTGTCCCAGACTAGCGGGGGGGCCTTGTTCTTC. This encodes CASSLSQTSGGALFF.

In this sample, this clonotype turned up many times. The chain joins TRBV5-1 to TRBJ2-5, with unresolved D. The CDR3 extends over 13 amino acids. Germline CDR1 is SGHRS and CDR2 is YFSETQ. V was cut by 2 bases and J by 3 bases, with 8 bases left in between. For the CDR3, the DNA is TGCGCCAGCAGCTTTCGGACGGAAGAGACCCAGTACTTC. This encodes CASSFRTEETQYF.

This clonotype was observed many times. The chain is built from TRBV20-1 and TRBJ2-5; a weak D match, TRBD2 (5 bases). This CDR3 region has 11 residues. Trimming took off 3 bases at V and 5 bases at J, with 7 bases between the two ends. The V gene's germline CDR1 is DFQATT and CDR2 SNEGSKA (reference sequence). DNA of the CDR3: TGCAGTGCTAGGAGCGGTGAGACCCAGTACTTC. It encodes CSARSGETQYF.

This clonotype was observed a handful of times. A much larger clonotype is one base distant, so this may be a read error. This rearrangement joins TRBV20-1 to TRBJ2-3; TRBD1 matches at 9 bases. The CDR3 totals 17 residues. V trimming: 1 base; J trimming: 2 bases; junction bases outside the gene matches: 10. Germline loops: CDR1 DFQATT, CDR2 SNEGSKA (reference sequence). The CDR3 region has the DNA TGCAGTGCTAGAGCGGACCTCCGGGACAGGGTCACAGATACGCAGTATTTT. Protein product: CSARADLRDRVTDTQYF.

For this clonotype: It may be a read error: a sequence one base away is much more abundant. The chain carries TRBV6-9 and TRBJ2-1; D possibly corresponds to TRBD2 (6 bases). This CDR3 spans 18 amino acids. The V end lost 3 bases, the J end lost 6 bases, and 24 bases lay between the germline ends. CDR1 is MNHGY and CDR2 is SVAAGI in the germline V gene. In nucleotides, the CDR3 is TGTGCCAGCAGTTACTTCACGGGGGAGGCCTGCCTTTGCAATGAGCAGTTCTTC. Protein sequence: CASSYFTGEACLCNEQFF.

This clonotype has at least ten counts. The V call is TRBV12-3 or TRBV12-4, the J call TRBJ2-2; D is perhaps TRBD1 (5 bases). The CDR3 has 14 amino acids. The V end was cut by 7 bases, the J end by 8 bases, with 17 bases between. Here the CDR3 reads CASTKLAPGGELFF. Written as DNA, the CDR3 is TGTGCCAGCACCAAACTCGCCCCAGGGGGGGAGCTGTTTTTT.

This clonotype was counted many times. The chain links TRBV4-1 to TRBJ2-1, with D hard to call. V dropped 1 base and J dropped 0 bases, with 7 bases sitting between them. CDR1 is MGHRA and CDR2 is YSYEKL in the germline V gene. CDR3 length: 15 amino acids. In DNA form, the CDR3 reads TGCGCCAGCAGCCAAGTAGAAAACTCCTACAATGAGCAGTTCTTC. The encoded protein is CASSQVENSYNEQFF.

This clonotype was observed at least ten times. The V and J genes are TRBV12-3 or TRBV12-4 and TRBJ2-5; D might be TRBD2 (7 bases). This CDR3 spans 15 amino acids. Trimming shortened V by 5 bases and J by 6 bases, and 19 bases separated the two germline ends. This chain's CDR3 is CASSRTAGASKTQYF. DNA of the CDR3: TGTGCCAGCAGTCGGACCGCGGGGGCGTCCAAGACCCAGTACTTC.

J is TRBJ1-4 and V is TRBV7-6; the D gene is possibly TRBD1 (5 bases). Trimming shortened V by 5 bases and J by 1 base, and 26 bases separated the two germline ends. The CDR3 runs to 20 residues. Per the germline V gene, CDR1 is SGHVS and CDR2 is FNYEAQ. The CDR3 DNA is TGTGCCAGCAGCCCGTTGAGACCAGGGATCTATGTAGAAACTAATGAAAAACTGTTTTTT. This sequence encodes CASSPLRPGIYVETNEKLFF.

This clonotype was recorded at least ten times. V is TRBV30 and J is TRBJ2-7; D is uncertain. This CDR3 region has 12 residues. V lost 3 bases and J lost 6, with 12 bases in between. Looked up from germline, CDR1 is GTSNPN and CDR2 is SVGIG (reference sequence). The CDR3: CAWSVSRSEQYF. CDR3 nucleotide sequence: TGTGCCTGGAGCGTTTCGCGGAGCGAGCAGTACTTC.

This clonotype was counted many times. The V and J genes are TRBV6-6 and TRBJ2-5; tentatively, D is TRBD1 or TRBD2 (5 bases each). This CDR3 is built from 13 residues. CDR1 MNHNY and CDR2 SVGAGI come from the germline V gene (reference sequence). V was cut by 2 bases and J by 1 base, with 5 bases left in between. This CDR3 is CASSYGGQETQYF. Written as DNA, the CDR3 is TGTGCCAGCAGTTACGGGGGCCAAGAGACCCAGTACTTC.

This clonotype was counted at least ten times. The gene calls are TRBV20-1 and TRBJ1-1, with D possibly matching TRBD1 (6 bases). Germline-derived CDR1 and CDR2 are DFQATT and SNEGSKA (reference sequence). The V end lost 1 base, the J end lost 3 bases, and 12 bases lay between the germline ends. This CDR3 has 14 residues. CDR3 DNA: TGCAGTGCTAGAGCCACAGGGCGGTACACTGAAGCTTTCTTT. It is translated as CSARATGRYTEAFF.